The 10 T cell receptor beta chains in this list originate from one sample, sequenced in a study of CXCR3-negative and CXCR3-positive naive CD8 T cells. UMI-tagged TRB cDNA libraries were built via 5' RACE. TCRdb reprocessed the 5' RACE reads and keeps a single row for each CDR3 protein, giving no DNA. The sample holds around 81,000 distinct CDR3 sequences. Sample: naive CXCR3- CD8+ T cells from blood. Subset meaning: CD45RO-CCR7+CD27+CD95- naive CD8+ T cells lacking CXCR3 (TNR3-). The receptors come from a human donor in good health. Some clones in this sample may be carry-over from other donors' samples.

The J gene is TRBJ1-1, the V gene TRBV9. Germline values: CDR1 SGDLS, CDR2 YYNGEE. The CDR3 has 11 amino acids. CDR3 residues: CASSPQVGAFF.

The chain recombines TRBV29-1 with TRBJ2-3; as DNA is missing, the TRBD1 call by TCRdb cannot be tested. CDR1 and CDR2 (germline): SQVTM, ANQGSEA. The CDR3 is made up of 12 amino acids. Here the CDR3 reads CSVSGTADTQYF.

The chain joins TRBV5-1 to TRBJ2-1. The CDR3 extends over 13 amino acids. The germline gives CDR1 SGHRS, CDR2 YFSETQ. CDR3: CVSSFQASNEQFF.

V gene TRBV7-9 combines with J gene TRBJ2-7. The CDR3 totals 15 residues. From germline, CDR1 is SEHNR and CDR2 FQNEAQ (reference sequence). The CDR3 here is CASSLAREGFDEQYF.

V usage is TRBV29-1 and J usage is TRBJ2-7; TCRdb reports TRBD1, a call that lacks DNA to check it against. This CDR3 region has 12 residues. Germline V CDR1 and CDR2: SQVTM, ANQGSEA. The CDR3 reads CSAMGAEYEQYF.

The chain uses TRBV21-1 and TRBJ1-2; TCRdb's D call, TRBD1, is unchecked because there is no DNA. TRBV21-1 is tagged as a pseudogene. CDR3 length: 14 residues. CDR3 region: CASSKEGTAYGYTF.

This chain connects TRBV4-1 to TRBJ1-2; TCRdb reports TRBD1, a call that lacks DNA to check it against. CDR1 is MGHRA, CDR2 YSYEKL, per germline. The CDR3 extends over 17 amino acids. CDR3 amino acids: CASSLRQGLTPSHGYTF.

This rearrangement joins TRBV28 to TRBJ1-5; TCRdb designates TRBD1, a call that cannot be tested without DNA. This CDR3 spans 17 amino acids. The germline CDR1 and CDR2 sequences are MDHEN and SYDVKM. The CDR3 sequence: CASSPGQGALGNQPQHF. The entire variable domain, with the rest obtained from reference TRBV28 and TRBJ1-5, is as follows: DVKVTQSSRYLVKRTGEKVFLECVQDMDHENMFWYRQDPGLGLRLIYFSYDVKMKEKGDIPEGYSVSREKKERFSLILESASTNQTSMYLCASSPGQGALGNQPQHFGDGTRLSIL.

The rearrangement uses TRBV29-1 and TRBJ2-3; TCRdb reports TRBD2, a call that lacks DNA to check it against. Looked up from germline, CDR1 is SQVTM and CDR2 is ANQGSEA. The CDR3 runs 12 residues. The CDR3 is CSVEREADTQYF.

The chain joins TRBV12-3 or TRBV12-4 to TRBJ2-3; TCRdb names TRBD2, which stays unverified in the absence of DNA. This CDR3 has 15 amino acids. CDR3 loop: CASSLGLAATDTQYF.